This T cell receptor beta chain was recovered during a study of cytomegalovirus exposure and HLA in healthy donors. Study in general: Of the donors genotyped, approximately 430 in all, 75% to 90% fell in the Caucasian-associated ancestry cluster. General observations from the study: Three chains linked to CMV were shown in vitro to be specific for CMV antigens. Previously analyzed data showed that most TCR beta V segments were productive at a frequency of about 87% or about 30%.

With 60 Vbeta and 13 Jbeta primers, the PCR was carried out. TCRdb keeps only in-frame clones here, not all; method: immunoSEQ multiplex PCR. The table shows about 200,000 clones, with 82% occurring only once. Germline V gene data show CDR1 as KGHSH and CDR2 as LQKENI. The CDR3 sequence is 15 residues long. With 1 base removed from V and 4 bases from J, the gap between germline ends came to 11 bases. Note on this clone: What it binds is unknown.

This TCR was sampled from a boy aged 2 to 9 in good health and CMV-seronegative. V gene TRBV18 combines with J gene TRBJ2-1, with TRBD2 as a possible D gene (5 bases). Material for sequencing was PBMCs. The CDR3 is CASSPQSGYYNEQFF. The CDR3 DNA follows: TGTGCCAGCTCACCACAAAGCGGATATTACAATGAGCAGTTCTTC.